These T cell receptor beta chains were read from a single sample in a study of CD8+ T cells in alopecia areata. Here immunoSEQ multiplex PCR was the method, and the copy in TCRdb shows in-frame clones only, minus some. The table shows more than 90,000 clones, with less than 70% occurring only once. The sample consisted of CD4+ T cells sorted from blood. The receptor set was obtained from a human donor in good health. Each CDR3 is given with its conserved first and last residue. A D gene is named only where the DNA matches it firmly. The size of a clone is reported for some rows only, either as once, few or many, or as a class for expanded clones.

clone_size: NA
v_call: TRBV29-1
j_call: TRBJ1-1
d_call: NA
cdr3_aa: CSVEGGSRAEAFF
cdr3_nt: TGCAGCGTTGAAGGGGGGTCACGGGCTGAAGCTTTCTTT

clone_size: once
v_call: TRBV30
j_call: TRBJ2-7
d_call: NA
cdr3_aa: CAWNTRLEGHEQYF
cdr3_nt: TGTGCCTGGAATACGCGACTAGAAGGCCACGAGCAGTACTTC

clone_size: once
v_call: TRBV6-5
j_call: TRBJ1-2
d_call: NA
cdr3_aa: CASSYHREGNYGYTF
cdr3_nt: TGTGCCAGCAGTTACCACAGGGAAGGTAACTATGGCTACACCTTC

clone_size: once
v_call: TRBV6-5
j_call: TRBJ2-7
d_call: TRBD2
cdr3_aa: CASRPSGGVSYEQYF
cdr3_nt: TGTGCCAGCCGCCCCTCCGGGGGGGTGTCCTACGAGCAGTACTTC

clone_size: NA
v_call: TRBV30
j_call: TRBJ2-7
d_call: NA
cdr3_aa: CAWSGTYEQYF
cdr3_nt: TGTGCCTGGAGTGGAACCTACGAGCAGTACTTC

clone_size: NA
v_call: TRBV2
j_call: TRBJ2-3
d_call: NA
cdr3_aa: CVGRGFSVGARDTQYF
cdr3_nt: TGTGTAGGCAGGGGCTTTTCAGTCGGCGCAAGAGATACGCAGTATTTT

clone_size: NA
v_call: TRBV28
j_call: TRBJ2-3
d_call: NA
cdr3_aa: CASSSSSPDTQYF
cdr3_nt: TGTGCCAGCAGTTCCTCCTCTCCGGATACGCAGTATTTT

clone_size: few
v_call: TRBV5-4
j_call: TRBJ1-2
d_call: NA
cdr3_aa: CASSLALTAEANYGYTF
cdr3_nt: TGTGCCAGCAGCTTGGCCTTGACTGCTGAAGCTAACTATGGCTACACCTTC

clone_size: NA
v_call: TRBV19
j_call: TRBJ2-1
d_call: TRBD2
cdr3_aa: CASRVAGGLYNEQFF
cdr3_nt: TGTGCCAGTAGGGTAGCGGGGGGGCTTTACAATGAGCAGTTCTTC

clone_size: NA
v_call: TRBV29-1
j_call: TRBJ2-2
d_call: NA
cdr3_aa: CSGGQTGELFF
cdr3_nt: TGCAGCGGCGGTCAGACCGGGGAGCTGTTTTTT

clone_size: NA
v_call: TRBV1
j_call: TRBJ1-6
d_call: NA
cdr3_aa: CTSSQDEGAVSPLHF
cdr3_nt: TGCACCAGCAGCCAAGATGAGGGGGCAGTGTCACCCCTCCACTTT

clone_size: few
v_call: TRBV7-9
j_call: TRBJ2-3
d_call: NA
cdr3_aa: CASHQGPATDTQYF
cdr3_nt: TGTGCCAGTCACCAGGGCCCAGCCACAGATACGCAGTATTTT

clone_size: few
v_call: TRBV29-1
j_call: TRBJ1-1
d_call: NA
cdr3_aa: CSVADSEAFF
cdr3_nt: TGCAGCGTTGCAGACTCTGAAGCTTTCTTT

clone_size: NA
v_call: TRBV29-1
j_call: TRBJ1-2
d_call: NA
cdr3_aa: CSVQGRYGYTF
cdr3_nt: TGCAGCGTGCAGGGACGCTATGGCTACACCTTC

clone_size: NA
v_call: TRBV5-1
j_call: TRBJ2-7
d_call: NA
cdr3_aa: CASSREQSYEQYF
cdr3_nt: TGCGCCAGCAGCCGTGAACAGTCCTACGAGCAGTACTTC

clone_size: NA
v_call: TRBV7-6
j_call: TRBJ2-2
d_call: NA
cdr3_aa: CASSLGSNTGELFF
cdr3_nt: TGTGCCAGCAGCTTAGGTTCTAACACCGGGGAGCTGTTTTTT

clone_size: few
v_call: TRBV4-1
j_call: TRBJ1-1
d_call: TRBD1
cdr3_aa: CASSPPDRVDTEAFF
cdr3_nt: TGCGCCAGCAGCCCACCAGACAGGGTAGACACTGAAGCTTTCTTT

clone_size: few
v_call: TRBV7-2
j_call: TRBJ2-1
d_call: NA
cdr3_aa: CASARSSVENEQFF
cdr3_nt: TGTGCCAGCGCCCGATCCTCTGTAGAGAATGAGCAGTTCTTC

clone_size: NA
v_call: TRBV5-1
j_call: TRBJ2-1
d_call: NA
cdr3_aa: CASCEGRPNEQFF
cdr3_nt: TGCGCCAGCTGTGAGGGGCGGCCCAATGAGCAGTTCTTC

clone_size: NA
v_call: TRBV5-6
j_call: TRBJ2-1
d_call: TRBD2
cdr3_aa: CASSLWGTSDRNEQFF
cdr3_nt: TGTGCCAGCAGCTTGTGGGGGACTAGCGATAGGAATGAGCAGTTCTTC

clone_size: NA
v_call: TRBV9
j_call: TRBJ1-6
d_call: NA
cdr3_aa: CASSVPSTGSYNSPLHF
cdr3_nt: TGTGCCAGCAGCGTGCCTTCGACAGGCTCCTATAATTCACCCCTCCACTTT

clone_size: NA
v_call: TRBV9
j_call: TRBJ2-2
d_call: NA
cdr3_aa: CASSVDMYTGELFF
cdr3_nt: TGTGCCAGCAGCGTAGACATGTACACCGGGGAGCTGTTTTTT

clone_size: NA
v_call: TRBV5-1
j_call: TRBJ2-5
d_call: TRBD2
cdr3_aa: CASSGGGAETQYF
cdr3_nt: TGCGCCAGCAGCGGCGGGGGGGCAGAGACCCAGTACTTC

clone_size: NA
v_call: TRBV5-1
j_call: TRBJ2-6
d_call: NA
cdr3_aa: CASSLESPGANVLTF
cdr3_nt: TGCGCCAGCAGCTTGGAAAGCCCCGGGGCCAACGTCCTGACTTTC

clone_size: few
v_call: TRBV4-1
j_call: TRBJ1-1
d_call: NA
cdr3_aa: CASPLETEAFF
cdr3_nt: TGCGCCAGCCCCCTGGAAACTGAAGCTTTCTTT

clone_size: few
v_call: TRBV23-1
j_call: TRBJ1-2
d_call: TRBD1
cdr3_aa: CASSPRDSGYTF
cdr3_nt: TGCGCCAGCAGTCCTAGGGACAGCGGCTACACCTTC

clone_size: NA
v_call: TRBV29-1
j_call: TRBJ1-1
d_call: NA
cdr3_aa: CSVSTGTNTEAFF
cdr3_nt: TGCAGCGTTTCAACAGGGACGAACACTGAAGCTTTCTTT

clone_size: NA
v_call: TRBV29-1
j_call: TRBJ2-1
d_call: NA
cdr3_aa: CSVTPPGHPSDEQFF
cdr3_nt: TGCAGCGTTACTCCTCCGGGACACCCTAGTGATGAGCAGTTCTTC

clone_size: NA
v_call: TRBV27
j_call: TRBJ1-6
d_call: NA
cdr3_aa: CASRSWDSPLHF
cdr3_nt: TGTGCCAGCAGGAGCTGGGATTCACCCCTCCACTTT

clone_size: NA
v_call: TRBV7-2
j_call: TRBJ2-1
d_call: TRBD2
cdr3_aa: CASSRGGTSGPKEEQFF
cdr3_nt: TGTGCCAGCAGCCGAGGAGGCACTAGCGGGCCTAAAGAGGAGCAGTTCTTC

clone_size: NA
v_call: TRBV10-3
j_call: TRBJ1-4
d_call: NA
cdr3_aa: CAISPGSDTNEKLFF
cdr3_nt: TGTGCCATCAGCCCTGGCAGCGACACTAATGAAAAACTGTTTTTT

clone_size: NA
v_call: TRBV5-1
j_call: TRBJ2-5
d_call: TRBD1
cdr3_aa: CASSPGQGETQYF
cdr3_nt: TGCGCCAGCAGCCCCGGACAGGGAGAGACCCAGTACTTC

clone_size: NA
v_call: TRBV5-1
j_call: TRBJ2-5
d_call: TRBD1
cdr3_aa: CASSLGDRIMAQYF
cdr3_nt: TGCGCCAGCAGCTTGGGGGACAGGATAATGGCCCAGTACTTC

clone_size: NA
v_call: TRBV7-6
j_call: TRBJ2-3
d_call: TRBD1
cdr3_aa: CASSSTGATDTQYF
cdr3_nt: TGTGCCAGCAGCTCGACAGGGGCCACAGATACGCAGTATTTT

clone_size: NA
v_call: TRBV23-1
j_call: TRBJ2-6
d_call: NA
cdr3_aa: CASSQGGEPRANVLTF
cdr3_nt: TGCGCCAGCAGTCAGGGTGGGGAACCAAGGGCCAACGTCCTGACTTTC

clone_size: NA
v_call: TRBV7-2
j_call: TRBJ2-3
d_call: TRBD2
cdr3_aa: CASSLFAGGQDTQYF
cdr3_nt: TGTGCCAGCAGCTTATTCGCGGGGGGTCAAGATACGCAGTATTTT

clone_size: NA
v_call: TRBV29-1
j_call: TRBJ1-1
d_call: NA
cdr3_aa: CSVESQSNTEAFF
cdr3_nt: TGCAGCGTTGAGAGTCAGTCGAACACTGAAGCTTTCTTT

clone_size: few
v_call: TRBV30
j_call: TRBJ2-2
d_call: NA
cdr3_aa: CAWSAPKSTGELFF
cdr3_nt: TGTGCCTGGAGTGCCCCAAAGTCGACCGGGGAGCTGTTTTTT

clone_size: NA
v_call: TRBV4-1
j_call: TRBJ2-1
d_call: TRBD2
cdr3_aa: CASSQHGEGPGGTFF
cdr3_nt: TGCGCCAGCAGCCAGCACGGAGAAGGACCGGGGGGTACGTTCTTC

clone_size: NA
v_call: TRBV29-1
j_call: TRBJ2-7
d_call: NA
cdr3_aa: CSVAYGGFSYEQYF
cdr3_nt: TGCAGCGTTGCCTACGGGGGTTTCTCCTACGAGCAGTACTTC

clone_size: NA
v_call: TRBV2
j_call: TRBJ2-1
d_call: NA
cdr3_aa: CASSGYNEQFF
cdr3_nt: TGTGCCAGCAGTGGTTACAATGAGCAGTTCTTC

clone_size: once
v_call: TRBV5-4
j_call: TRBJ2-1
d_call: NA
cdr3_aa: CASSLGAGARSYNEQFF
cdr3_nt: TGTGCCAGCAGCTTGGGGGCTGGCGCCCGGTCCTACAATGAGCAGTTCTTC

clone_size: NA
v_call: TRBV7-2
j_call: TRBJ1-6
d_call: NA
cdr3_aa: CASRAGGRYDSPLHF
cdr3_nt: TGTGCCAGCAGGGCGGGGGGCCGATATGATTCACCCCTCCACTTT

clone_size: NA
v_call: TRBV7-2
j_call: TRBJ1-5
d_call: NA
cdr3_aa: CASSSGGAYSNQPQHF
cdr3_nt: TGTGCCAGCAGCTCGGGGGGGGCGTATAGCAATCAGCCCCAGCATTTT

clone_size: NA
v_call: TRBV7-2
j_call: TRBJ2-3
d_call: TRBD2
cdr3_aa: CASSAASGGARDTQYF
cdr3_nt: TGTGCCAGCAGCGCAGCTAGCGGGGGGGCCAGGGATACGCAGTATTTT

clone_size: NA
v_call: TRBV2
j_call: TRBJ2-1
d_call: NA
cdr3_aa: CASSPDGLNEQFF
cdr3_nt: TGTGCCAGCAGCCCCGACGGTCTCAATGAGCAGTTCTTC

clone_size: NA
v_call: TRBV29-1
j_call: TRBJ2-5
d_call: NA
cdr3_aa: CSVSYQETQYF
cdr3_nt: TGCAGCGTAAGCTACCAAGAGACCCAGTACTTC

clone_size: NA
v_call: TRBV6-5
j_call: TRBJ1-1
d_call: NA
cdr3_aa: CASSSRGNTEAFF
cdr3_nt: TGTGCCAGCAGCTCTCGGGGGAACACTGAAGCTTTCTTT

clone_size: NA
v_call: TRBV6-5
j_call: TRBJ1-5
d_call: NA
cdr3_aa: CASSQGSHSNQPQHF
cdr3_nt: TGTGCCAGCAGCCAGGGGAGTCATAGCAATCAGCCCCAGCATTTT

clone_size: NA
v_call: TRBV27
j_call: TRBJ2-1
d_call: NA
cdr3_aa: CASSLDSRYGEQFF
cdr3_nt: TGTGCCAGCAGTTTGGACAGCCGCTACGGTGAGCAGTTCTTC

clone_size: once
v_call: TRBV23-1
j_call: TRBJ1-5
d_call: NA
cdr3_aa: CASSQSSRDHQPQHF
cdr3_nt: TGCGCCAGCAGTCAATCGAGCAGGGACCATCAGCCCCAGCATTTT

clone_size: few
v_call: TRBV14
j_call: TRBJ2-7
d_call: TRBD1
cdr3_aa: CASSPGQGSTYEQYF
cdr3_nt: TGTGCCAGCAGCCCGGGACAGGGTAGTACCTACGAGCAGTACTTC